One sample yielded the 5 T cell receptor beta chains listed below, sequenced in a study of early T cells in non-severe SARS-CoV-2 infection. From the 5' RACE reads, TCRdb called clonotypes with MiXCR, one entry per CDR3 protein. Of tens of thousands of distinct CDR3 sequences in the sample, more than 7% were seen once. The starting material was whole blood, obtained at baseline. Source of these receptors: an adult who was a healthcare worker with PCR-confirmed SARS-CoV-2 infection or an uninfected control (not recorded which).

The V call is TRBV9, the J call TRBJ1-5; D gene unclear. CDR1 is SGDLS and CDR2 is YYNGEE in the germline V gene. V lost 0 bases, J lost 7 bases, and 11 bases lay in between. The CDR3 loop spans 14 amino acids. DNA for the CDR3: TGTGCCAGCAGCGTAGGTCCAGAGACACAGCCCCAGCATTTT. It codes for CASSVGPETQPQHF. The variable domain in full, completed from reference TRBV9 and TRBJ1-5, reads DSGVTQTPKHLITATGQRVTLRCSPRSGDLSVYWYQQSLDQGLQFLIQYYNGEERAKGNILERFSAQQFPDLHSELNLSSLELGDSALYFCASSVGPETQPQHFGDGTRLSIL.

This rearrangement joins TRBV10-2 to TRBJ2-3; TRBD2 is a possible D gene (5 bases). The CDR3 loop spans 14 amino acids. The germline V gene encodes CDR1 WSHSY and CDR2 SAAADI. With 7 bases removed from V and 1 base from J, the gap between germline ends came to 12 bases. Here the CDR3 DNA reads TGCGCCAGCACGGCAGCGGCCCGCACAGATACGCAGTATTTT. Residues: CASTAAARTDTQYF.

V usage is TRBV11-2 and J usage is TRBJ1-2; the D is unclear. The V gene's germline CDR1 is SGHAT and CDR2 FQNNGV. The length of the CDR3 is 15 residues. Trimming took off 2 bases at V and 3 bases at J, with 13 bases between the two ends. Written as DNA, the CDR3 is TGTGCCAGCAGCTTAAGCGTGACAAGAGACTATGGCTACACCTTC. It yields the protein CASSLSVTRDYGYTF.

This clonotype was seen at least ten times. J is TRBJ2-5 and V is TRBV20-1; maybe TRBD1 (5 bases). V lost 3 bases to trimming and J lost 5 bases, with 13 bases between them. CDR3 size: 13 residues. From germline, CDR1 is DFQATT and CDR2 SNEGSKA (reference sequence). CDR3 region: CSARRLGAETQYF. In nucleotides, the CDR3 is TGCAGTGCTAGGCGTCTAGGGGCTGAGACCCAGTACTTC.

This chain connects TRBV12-5 to TRBJ2-7, with D unclear. Between the trimmed V and J ends, which lost 3 bases and 5 bases, there was a span of 8 bases. Germline V gene lookup returns CDR1 LGHNT and CDR2 FRNRAP. The CDR3 is 12 amino acids. CDR3 DNA sequence: TGTGCTAGTGGTTTTGGGTTCAACGAGCAGTACTTC. Translating gives CASGFGFNEQYF.